These 12 T cell receptor beta chains were all obtained from the same sample, sequenced in a study of cytomegalovirus exposure and HLA in healthy donors. PCR involved 60 Vbeta and 13 Jbeta primers. Here immunoSEQ multiplex PCR was the method, and the copy in TCRdb shows in-frame clones only, minus some. In the table there are roughly 190,000 clones, 8.5% to 10% of which are singletons. Sequenced input: PBMCs. These receptors originate from a woman aged 25 to 39 in good health and CMV-seropositive.

This chain uses TRBV5-5 with TRBJ1-1; a possible D gene is TRBD1 (6 bases). Germline lookup yields CDR1 SGHKS and CDR2 YYEKEE (reference sequence). V was shortened by 0 bases and J by 0 bases, with 15 bases between the two germline ends. The CDR3 has 17 residues. Here the CDR3 DNA reads TGTGCCAGCAGCTTGGGGCACAGGGTCCTCGTGAACACTGAAGCTTTCTTT. It codes for CASSLGHRVLVNTEAFF.

The chain has TRBV6-5 and TRBJ1-1; 9 bases are shared with TRBD1. This CDR3 region has 13 residues. Germline loops: CDR1 MNHEY, CDR2 SVGAGI. V was pared by 10 bases and J by 4 bases, with 7 bases of the junction left unmatched. The chain's CDR3 is CATRTGEVTEAFF. The CDR3 DNA reads TGTGCCACCCGGACAGGGGAGGTCACTGAAGCTTTCTTT.

The DNA of the CDR3 is TGTGCCAGCAGTTACGCCTTGGGGGGCGAGCAGTACTTC. This gives the protein CASSYALGGEQYF. The rearrangement joins TRBV6-5 to TRBJ2-7; the D gene is possibly TRBD2 (6 bases). Germline V gene data show CDR1 as MNHEY and CDR2 as SVGAGI. Trimming removed 2 bases from V and 6 bases from J, with 11 bases in between. The CDR3 runs 13 residues.

This clone showed up just a few times. J is TRBJ1-1 and V is TRBV5-5; D might be TRBD1 (6 bases). CDR1 is SGHKS and CDR2 is YYEKEE in the germline V gene (reference sequence). The germline V and J ends were trimmed by 4 bases and 5 bases, with 21 bases remaining between them. The length of the CDR3 is 16 residues. The CDR3: CASSPVGQGSRTEAFF. The DNA of the CDR3 is TGTGCCAGCAGCCCAGTCGGGCAGGGGAGTCGTACTGAAGCTTTCTTT.

This rearrangement joins TRBV10-2 to TRBJ1-2, with TRBD1 identical over 7 bases. The J segment lost 13 bases and the V segment lost 6 bases, leaving 14 bases of the junction unmatched. Per the germline V gene, CDR1 is WSHSY and CDR2 is SAAADI. This CDR3 is built from 13 residues. CDR3 in DNA: TGCGCCAGCAGACCCCGGGACAGCGCTTGGGGCACCTTC. Encoded protein: CASRPRDSAWGTF.

There are a few counts of this clone. This chain links TRBV27 with TRBJ2-2, with D unclear. Germline V gene sequence: CDR1 MNHEY, CDR2 SMNVEV (reference sequence). The germline V and J ends were trimmed by 1 base and 5 bases, with 8 bases remaining between them. CDR3 size: 14 residues. DNA of the CDR3: TGTGCCAGCAGTTTATTCCGACAAACCGGGGAGCTGTTTTTT. This translates into CASSLFRQTGELFF.

V usage is TRBV6-5 and J usage is TRBJ2-1; 14 nucleotides match TRBD2. After removal of 6 bases from V and 6 bases from J, the junction contained 4 bases not matched to a gene. This CDR3 region has 15 residues. Germline-derived CDR1 and CDR2 are MNHEY and SVGAGI. As DNA, the CDR3 is TGTGCCAGCAGCCGCGGGACTAGCGGGAGCAATGAGCAGTTCTTC. This gives the protein CASSRGTSGSNEQFF.

This clone was counted between two and nine times. CDR3: CASSIGQGENTIYF. As DNA, the CDR3 is TGTGCCAGCAGCATCGGACAGGGTGAAAACACCATATATTTT. The rearrangement links TRBV6-1 to TRBJ1-3; TRBD1 matches at 8 bases. Germline V CDR1 and CDR2: MNHNS, SASEGT. The CDR3 covers 14 residues. The V segment lost 6 bases and the J segment 6 bases; nucleotides outside the gene matches: 7.

CDR3 DNA sequence: TGCGCCAGCAGCTTTGGGGGGACGAACACTGAAGCTTTCTTT. This gives the protein CASSFGGTNTEAFF. V is TRBV5-1 and J is TRBJ1-1; weak D call: TRBD1 (5 bases). Looked up from germline, CDR1 is SGHRS and CDR2 is YFSETQ. The CDR3 is 14 amino acids. V lost 2 bases and J lost 1, with 9 bases in between.

The rearrangement uses TRBV27 and TRBJ2-1; the match to TRBD2 covers 8 bases. V shed 4 bases, J shed 4 bases, and the junction held 6 bases outside the gene matches. This CDR3 has 15 residues. The germline V gene has CDR1 MNHEY and CDR2 SMNVEV (reference sequence). The CDR3: CASSSREAPYNEQFF. CDR3 nucleotide sequence: TGTGCCAGCAGTTCGCGGGAGGCCCCTTACAATGAGCAGTTCTTC.

The genes are TRBV7-7 and TRBJ1-1; D might be TRBD1 (5 bases). Germline V gene data show CDR1 as SSHAT and CDR2 as FNYEAQ (reference sequence). The ends were cut back, 2 bases at V and 5 bases at J, with 15 bases in the middle. The length of the CDR3 is 15 residues. The CDR3 DNA reads as TGTGCCAGCAGCTTACTCCAGGGCAGAGGAACTGAAGCTTTCTTT. Its translation: CASSLLQGRGTEAFF.

The chain couples TRBV2 to TRBJ2-7; 14 positions match TRBD2. After removal of 3 bases from V and 7 bases from J, the junction contained 8 bases not matched to a gene. This CDR3 is built from 16 residues. Germline values: CDR1 SNHLY, CDR2 FYNNEI. CDR3 DNA sequence: TGTGCCAGCAGTGATTCCCGACTAGCGGGAGGGGGGGAGCAGTACTTC. This sequence encodes CASSDSRLAGGGEQYF. Using reference TRBV2 and TRBJ2-7 for the parts outside the CDR3, the full variable domain is EPEVTQTPSHQVTQMGQEVILRCVPISNHLYFYWYRQILGQKVEFLVSFYNNEISEKSEIFDDQFSVERPDGSNFTLKIRSTKLEDSAMYFCASSDSRLAGGGEQYFGPGTRLTVT.